This T cell receptor beta chain was captured by sequencing in a study of T cells in Graves' hyperthyroidism and ophthalmopathy. RNA transcripts gave rise to amplified TCR beta CDR3 regions. The primer set for the first-round RT-PCR of the TCR CDR3 was HTBI. TCRdb passed the multiplex PCR reads through MiXCR, listing each CDR3 protein once. The data show just over 550,000 distinct CDR3 sequences, with just over 45% seen just once and just under 8.5% held by the top ten. The CDR3 covers 12 residues. Germline CDR1 reads SGHTA; CDR2 reads FQGNSA. With 5 bases removed from V and 11 bases from J, the gap between germline ends came to 15 bases. Graves' hyperthyroidism was deemed stable absent ophthalmopathy progression within 18 months. Among the patients, aged 18 to 65, hyperthyroidism was newly diagnosed and had lasted under 2 months.

This rearrangement joins TRBV7-2 to TRBJ1-1; D may be TRBD1 (6 bases). The origin of this receptor is a woman aged 18-29 years with Graves' hyperthyroidism. Sequenced sample: peripheral blood or thyroid tissue (not recorded which). The CDR3 DNA reads TGTGCCAGCAGCGTAGTGCGGGGGGCGGCTTTCTTT. It translates to CASSVVRGAAFF.